The clone carrying this T cell receptor beta chain was detected only a few times. The antigen is unknown. The data originate from a study of post-analysis software for immune sequencing data. Study details: As for disease course, relapsing-remitting, secondary progressive and progressive-relapsing multiple sclerosis were all included. Study-level findings and limits: By F measure, samples from a shared preparation batch strongly co-clustered. For normalized Chao1 diversity, multiple sclerosis patients scored significantly lower than controls did.

TCR beta libraries were prepared from cDNA with unique molecular identifiers. Yield was 500,000 to 600,000 cDNA molecules from around 1 to 9.1 million T cells. MiXCR, applied by TCRdb to the PCR reads, yields one record per CDR3 protein. The profile shows about 560,000 distinct CDR3 sequences, around 44% of them singletons. Source material: blood. This receptor was obtained from a girl aged 10 to 17 with multiple sclerosis.

CDR3: CASSLGIGEAKNIQYF. CDR3 bases: TGCGCCAGCAGCTTAGGGATAGGGGAGGCCAAAAACATTCAGTACTTC. V gene TRBV5-1 combines with J gene TRBJ2-4; perhaps D is TRBD1 or TRBD2 (5 bases each). V gave up 2 bases and J gave up 1 base, with 13 bases separating them. The CDR3 is made up of 16 amino acids. The germline V gene has CDR1 SGHRS and CDR2 YFSETQ. The full variable domain, in which reference TRBV5-1 and TRBJ2-4 provide the parts outside the CDR3, is KAGVTQTPRYLIKTRGQQVTLSCSPISGHRSVSWYQQTPGQGLQFLFEYFSETQRNKGNFPGRFSGRQFSNSRSEMNVSTLELGDSALYLCASSLGIGEAKNIQYFGAGTRLSVL.